This T cell receptor beta chain comes out of a study of control samples from healthy donors and cancer patients. The CDR3 totals 15 residues. CDR1 is SGHNT and CDR2 is YENEEA in the germline V gene. Trimming cost V 5 bases and J 0 bases, with 11 bases left between them. TCRdb's copy holds only in-frame clones and misses some; the assay was immunoSEQ multiplex PCR. Of 57,000 or so clones listed, 90% to 95% are singletons. The origin of this receptor is a man aged 25-40 years in good health. The V call is TRBV11-3, the J call TRBJ2-1; D remains ambiguous. Specimen: blood. The CDR3 reads CASSPTSSSYNEQFF. DNA for the CDR3: TGTGCCAGCAGCCCTACTTCGAGCTCCTACAATGAGCAGTTCTTC.